Ten or more counts support the clone carrying this T cell receptor (beta chain). Its cognate antigen is unknown. This beta chain is an off-target read within a library intended for alpha chains, so its frequency means little. The V gene lost 7 bases and the J gene lost 8 bases, with 8 bases spanning the gap. Germline CDR1 reads SNHLY; CDR2 reads FYNNEI. CDR3 length: 11 amino acids. MiXCR, applied by TCRdb to the 5' RACE reads, yields one record per CDR3 protein. This table has approximately 12,000 distinct CDR3 sequences, roughly 5% appearing once. This sample is part of a study of spatial heterogeneity in lung cancer. Overall study context: More beta-chain than alpha-chain sequences were consistently detected. Within tumor regions, the number of TCR transcripts tracked closely with a T cell module score obtained from matched bulk RNA-seq. Study-level findings and limits: The recorded estimate of tumor T cell coverage is around 7% for alpha chains and roughly 13% for beta chains. Within tumors, counts of expanded alpha and beta TCRs tracked tumor mutation counts.

The time point here: sample taken at primary tumor resection. The donors, fewer than 90 patients with untreated early-stage non-small cell lung cancer, provided the samples. Here the sequenced sample was lung tumor tissue, taken at surgery. This sequence originates from a male donor with early-stage non-small cell lung cancer. The chain employs TRBV2 and TRBJ2-2; the D is unclear. The CDR3 reads CASTADGELFF. Here the CDR3 DNA reads TGTGCCAGCACGGCCGATGGGGAGCTGTTTTTT.